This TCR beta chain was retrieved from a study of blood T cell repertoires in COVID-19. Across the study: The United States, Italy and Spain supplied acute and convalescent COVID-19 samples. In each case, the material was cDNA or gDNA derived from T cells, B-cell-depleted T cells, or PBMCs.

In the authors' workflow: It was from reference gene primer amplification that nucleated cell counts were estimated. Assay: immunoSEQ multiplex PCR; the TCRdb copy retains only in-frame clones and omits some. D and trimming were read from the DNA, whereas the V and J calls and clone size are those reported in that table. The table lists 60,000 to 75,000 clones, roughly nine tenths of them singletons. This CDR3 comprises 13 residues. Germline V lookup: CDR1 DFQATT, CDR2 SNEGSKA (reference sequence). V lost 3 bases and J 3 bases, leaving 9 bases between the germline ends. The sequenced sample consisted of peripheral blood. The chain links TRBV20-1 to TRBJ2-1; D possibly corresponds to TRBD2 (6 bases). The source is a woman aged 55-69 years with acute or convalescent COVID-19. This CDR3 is CSASGSGYNEQFF. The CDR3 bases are TGCAGTGCTAGTGGTAGCGGCTACAATGAGCAGTTCTTC.